This TCR beta chain was identified in a study of cytomegalovirus exposure and HLA in healthy donors. Across the study: Genetic ancestry analysis placed approximately 78% of the roughly 400 donors that were genotyped in the Caucasian-associated cluster. Findings of the study overall: In a later analysis, TCR association rates varied by HLA locus: DRB1 most, HLA-C fewest.

Notes on this clone: The antigen is unknown.

Germline V gene lookup returns CDR1 MNHNS and CDR2 SASEGT. Trimming cost V 8 bases and J 6 bases, with 21 bases left between them. The CDR3 runs to 15 residues. 13 Jbeta primers and 60 Vbeta primers were used for the PCR. The table came from immunoSEQ multiplex PCR; TCRdb's copy has only in-frame clones and leaves some out. The repertoire holds around 99,000 clones, roughly 87% seen once, with approximately 2.6% in the top ten. Input material: PBMCs. J is TRBJ2-3 and V is TRBV6-1, with D perhaps matching TRBD2 (5 bases). This sequence originates from a man aged 25 to 40 in good health and CMV-seropositive. CDR3 sequence reads: CASWAPGSALDTQYF. CDR3 sequence (DNA): TGTGCCAGCTGGGCGCCGGGTAGCGCCCTGGATACGCAGTATTTT.